The text below deals with one TCR beta chain. Germline V lookup: CDR1 LNHNV, CDR2 YYDKDF (reference sequence). V was trimmed by 8 bases and J by 7 bases, leaving 17 bases between them. The length of the CDR3 is 14 residues. This sample is part of a study of blood T cell repertoires in COVID-19. On the study more broadly: Specimens from acute and convalescent COVID-19 originated in the United States, Italy and Spain. The cDNA or gDNA used as material had been derived from T cells, B-cell-depleted T cells, or PBMCs.

Original processing notes: Estimates of nucleated cell counts were drawn from the amplification of reference gene primers. This table comes from immunoSEQ multiplex PCR, and its TCRdb copy is limited to in-frame clones, with some not included. V and J calls and clone size are as listed in that table; D and trimming were resolved from the DNA. This sample has some 300,000 clones, with about 91% found just once. Input material: peripheral blood. This chain connects TRBV15 to TRBJ2-2; possible D gene TRBD2, 6 bases. The TCR sequence derives from a woman under 40 who had recovered from COVID-19. The CDR3 bases are TGTGCCACCGGTTCTGGCAGGAGGGACGGGGAGCTGTTTTTT. It encodes CATGSGRRDGELFF.